The rows below give T cell receptor beta chains drawn from one sample of a study of blood T cell repertoires in COVID-19. Generated by immunoSEQ multiplex PCR, the TCRdb table keeps only in-frame clones and is missing some. This table has more than 150,000 clones, more than 85% appearing once. Specimen: peripheral blood. These receptors were collected from a man between 65 and 79 years old with active or convalescent COVID-19. Both conserved end residues are part of each CDR3. Each record gives: clone size, D gene, V gene, J gene, CDR3 length, CDR3 DNA, CDR3 protein. The D gene is left open where the match is weak. Expanded clones get a size class; other rows say once, few or many, or leave the size out.

size: .
D: .
V: TRBV7-9
J: TRBJ1-6
length: 12
DNA: TGTGCCAGCAGGGCAGGGGCCTCACCCCTCCACTTT
CDR3: CASRAGASPLHF

size: .
D: .
V: TRBV6-7
J: TRBJ2-6
length: 16
DNA: TGTGCCAGCAGCCCCGCGGGGGCGCGTGGGGCCAACGTCCTGACTTTC
CDR3: CASSPAGARGANVLTF

size: .
D: .
V: TRBV6-4
J: TRBJ1-3
length: 15
DNA: TGTGCCAGCAGTGACGCCCCGGGGACTGGAAACACCATATATTTT
CDR3: CASSDAPGTGNTIYF

size: few
D: .
V: TRBV5-6
J: TRBJ1-3
length: 16
DNA: TGTGCCAGCAACGTAGGTCGAGCAGGACTGGGAAACACCATATATTTT
CDR3: CASNVGRAGLGNTIYF

size: .
D: TRBD1
V: TRBV5-1
J: TRBJ2-3
length: 15
DNA: TGCGCCAGCAGCTTGGACAGGGGGCGACCAGATACGCAGTATTTT
CDR3: CASSLDRGRPDTQYF

size: few
D: TRBD2
V: TRBV18
J: TRBJ2-1
length: 18
DNA: TGTGCCAGCTCACCAACTAGCGGGGGGACTTTCTCCTACAATGAGCAGTTCTTC
CDR3: CASSPTSGGTFSYNEQFF

size: .
D: TRBD1
V: TRBV11-2
J: TRBJ1-2
length: 13
DNA: TGTGCCAGCAGCCCGGGACAGCCGTTAGGCTACACCTTC
CDR3: CASSPGQPLGYTF

size: .
D: TRBD1
V: TRBV28
J: TRBJ1-6
length: 13
DNA: TGTGCCAGCAGTCAGGGGGCGCGATCACCCCTCCACTTT
CDR3: CASSQGARSPLHF

size: .
D: .
V: TRBV9
J: TRBJ2-5
length: 14
DNA: TGTGCCAGCAGCGGTGGCGGCGACCTCGAGACCCAGTACTTC
CDR3: CASSGGGDLETQYF

size: .
D: TRBD1
V: TRBV19
J: TRBJ2-6
length: 18
DNA: TGTGCCAGTAGCACAATGGGACAGGGGGCGCTAGGGGCCAACGTCCTGACTTTC
CDR3: CASSTMGQGALGANVLTF

size: once
D: .
V: TRBV5-5
J: TRBJ1-3
length: 15
DNA: TGTGCCAGCAGCTACAGTGACGCGTCTGGAAACACCATATATTTT
CDR3: CASSYSDASGNTIYF

size: .
D: TRBD1
V: TRBV19
J: TRBJ1-2
length: 15
DNA: TGTGCCACCGCAGGGGGACAGGGGTATGGCTATGGCTACACCTTC
CDR3: CATAGGQGYGYGYTF

size: .
D: .
V: TRBV5-1
J: TRBJ2-1
length: 13
DNA: TGCGCCAGCAGCTTGGGGACAAACAATGAGCAGTTCTTC
CDR3: CASSLGTNNEQFF

size: .
D: .
V: TRBV19
J: TRBJ1-4
length: 14
DNA: TGTGCCAGTAGGGGCTTGGGGGCCGGTGAAAAACTGTTTTTT
CDR3: CASRGLGAGEKLFF

size: .
D: TRBD1
V: TRBV7-2
J: TRBJ1-1
length: 14
DNA: TGTGCCAGCAGCTTAAACCAGGGGGGAACTGAAGCTTTCTTT
CDR3: CASSLNQGGTEAFF

size: few
D: .
V: TRBV7-9
J: TRBJ2-1
length: 11
DNA: TGTGCCAGCAGCCCTATGGATGAGCAGTTCTTC
CDR3: CASSPMDEQFF

size: once
D: .
V: TRBV29-1
J: TRBJ2-1
length: 14
DNA: TGCAGCGTTGAAGGGCAGAACAGGGCCAATGAGCAGTTCTTC
CDR3: CSVEGQNRANEQFF

size: .
D: .
V: TRBV11-3
J: TRBJ2-3
length: 13
DNA: TGTGCCAGCAGCTTTTCAGGATCAGATACGCAGTATTTT
CDR3: CASSFSGSDTQYF

size: .
D: TRBD1
V: TRBV5-8
J: TRBJ2-3
length: 16
DNA: TGTGCCAGCAGCTTGGGGTTTCCCAGGGGGACAGATACGCAGTATTTT
CDR3: CASSLGFPRGTDTQYF

size: .
D: .
V: TRBV11-2
J: TRBJ2-7
length: 14
DNA: TGTGCCAGCAGCCCCGTCGGCTGGGGCCACGAGCAGTACTTC
CDR3: CASSPVGWGHEQYF

size: .
D: .
V: TRBV18
J: TRBJ2-2
length: 13
DNA: TGTGCCAGCTCACCGCTCTCGGTCGGGGAGCTGTTTTTT
CDR3: CASSPLSVGELFF

size: .
D: .
V: TRBV6-2/TRBV6-3
J: TRBJ2-7
length: 16
DNA: TGTGCCAGCAGTTACAGCCCGACTAAGCTCTCCTACGAGCAGTACTTC
CDR3: CASSYSPTKLSYEQYF

size: .
D: TRBD1
V: TRBV6-5
J: TRBJ1-1
length: 16
DNA: TGTGCCAGCAGTTACCTCCCGACAGGGAGGAACACTGAAGCTTTCTTT
CDR3: CASSYLPTGRNTEAFF

size: .
D: TRBD1
V: TRBV7-9
J: TRBJ2-7
length: 18
DNA: TGTGCCAGCAGCTTAGACAGGGGATCCCCCGGACTCCGCTACGAGCAGTACTTC
CDR3: CASSLDRGSPGLRYEQYF

size: .
D: .
V: TRBV28
J: TRBJ1-2
length: 16
DNA: TGTGCCAGCAGTCCCTCCCCCGGGGGGGGAGGGTATGGCTACACCTTC
CDR3: CASSPSPGGGGYGYTF

size: once
D: TRBD1
V: TRBV11-2
J: TRBJ2-7
length: 16
DNA: TGTGCCAGCAGCTTCCGGACAGGGGGGTTTAAGTACGAGCAGTACTTC
CDR3: CASSFRTGGFKYEQYF

size: .
D: .
V: TRBV18
J: TRBJ1-3
length: 16
DNA: TGTGCCAGCTCACCACTGTCAGGGCCGTCTGGAAACACCATATATTTT
CDR3: CASSPLSGPSGNTIYF

size: .
D: TRBD2
V: TRBV15
J: TRBJ2-1
length: 17
DNA: TGTGCCACCAGTCGGACGGGACTAGCGAGCTCCTACAATGAGCAGTTCTTC
CDR3: CATSRTGLASSYNEQFF

size: .
D: .
V: TRBV5-1
J: TRBJ2-3
length: 15
DNA: TGCGCCAGCAGCCAAGGGGGGGGCGGCACAGATACGCAGTATTTT
CDR3: CASSQGGGGTDTQYF

size: .
D: .
V: TRBV5-4
J: TRBJ2-3
length: 12
DNA: TGTGCCAGTCTAGACGGCACAGATACGCAGTATTTT
CDR3: CASLDGTDTQYF

size: once
D: .
V: TRBV2
J: TRBJ1-1
length: 11
DNA: TGTGCCAGCAGTGAATTGAGCCGAGCTTTCTTT
CDR3: CASSELSRAFF

size: .
D: .
V: TRBV3-1/TRBV3-2
J: TRBJ1-6
length: 20
DNA: TGTGCCAGCAGCCTTCAAATGACCACAAGACCAGGGGTAGTTAATTCACCCCTCCACTTT
CDR3: CASSLQMTTRPGVVNSPLHF

size: .
D: TRBD1
V: TRBV28
J: TRBJ1-2
length: 15
DNA: TGTGCCAGCAGTCCCCCCGACAGGGGCCTCTATGGCTACACCTTC
CDR3: CASSPPDRGLYGYTF

size: .
D: TRBD1
V: TRBV27
J: TRBJ2-7
length: 15
DNA: TGTGCCAGCAGTTCCCGGACAGGGAGCTCCTACGAGCAGTACTTC
CDR3: CASSSRTGSSYEQYF

size: .
D: TRBD1
V: TRBV11-1
J: TRBJ1-5
length: 16
DNA: TGTGCCAGCAGCTTAGAGTCAGGGGGCTTGGATCAGCCCCAGCATTTT
CDR3: CASSLESGGLDQPQHF

size: .
D: TRBD1
V: TRBV6-5
J: TRBJ1-4
length: 16
DNA: TGTGCCAGCAGTTACTTCCGGACAGGTTCGAATGAAAAACTGTTTTTT
CDR3: CASSYFRTGSNEKLFF

size: .
D: TRBD1
V: TRBV19
J: TRBJ1-5
length: 13
DNA: TGTGCCTCCAAGGACAGGGGTTATCAGCCCCAGCATTTT
CDR3: CASKDRGYQPQHF

size: .
D: TRBD1
V: TRBV5-1
J: TRBJ1-3
length: 14
DNA: TGCGCCAGCAGCTTGGCCGGGACAGGGGGTACCATATATTTT
CDR3: CASSLAGTGGTIYF

size: .
D: TRBD2
V: TRBV5-1
J: TRBJ2-5
length: 16
DNA: TGCGCCAGCAGCTTGATGGGGCGGGGGGACCAAGAGACCCAGTACTTC
CDR3: CASSLMGRGDQETQYF

size: .
D: .
V: TRBV5-6
J: TRBJ1-2
length: 12
DNA: TGTGCCAGCAGCTTGATAGCCTATGGCTACACCTTC
CDR3: CASSLIAYGYTF

size: .
D: .
V: TRBV3-1/TRBV3-2
J: TRBJ2-7
length: 13
DNA: TGTGCCAGCAGCCTCTCTCGCTTCGGTGAGCAGTACTTC
CDR3: CASSLSRFGEQYF

size: .
D: .
V: TRBV6-2/TRBV6-3
J: TRBJ1-5
length: 15
DNA: TGTGCCAGCAGCATGACAGCGGGTCTTGGTCAGCCCCAGCATTTT
CDR3: CASSMTAGLGQPQHF

size: once
D: .
V: TRBV7-2
J: TRBJ2-4
length: 13
DNA: TGTGCCAGCAGCTTGTCGCAGGGAAACATTCAGTACTTC
CDR3: CASSLSQGNIQYF